These 15 T cell receptor beta chains came from one sample sequenced in a study of cytomegalovirus exposure and HLA in healthy donors (dated by TCRdb to the late 2010s). Library method: the immunoSEQ multiplex PCR assay. A mixture of 60 forward primers for TCR Vbeta segments and 13 reverse primers for TCR Jbeta segments was used in the multiplex PCR. In its TCRdb copy, this immuneACCESS table keeps in-frame sequences only and misses some clones. Where compared with another copy, unresolved V genes explain less than half of these, and the others have no known cause. For this sample the table gives about 160,000 clones, of which roughly 77% were detected only once. The ten top clones hold approximately 2% of the sample. Sample: PBMCs. Receptors originate from a woman under 30 in good health and CMV-seronegative.

The chain uses TRBV19 and TRBJ1-3; D is unclear. Between the trimmed V and J ends, which lost 5 bases and 5 bases, there was a span of 13 bases. CDR3 length: 14 amino acids. The germline V gene has CDR1 LNHDA and CDR2 SQIVND (reference sequence). The CDR3 sequence: CASSQQQLRNTIYF. The CDR3 DNA reads TGTGCCAGTAGTCAACAACAGCTTCGAAACACCATATATTTT.

This clone was counted once. V is TRBV28 and J is TRBJ1-2, with D possibly matching TRBD1 (6 bases). Trimming cost V 3 bases and J 8 bases, with 10 bases left between them. CDR3 length: 12 residues. Per the germline V gene, CDR1 is MDHEN and CDR2 is SYDVKM. CDR3 DNA: TGTGCCAGCAGTTTCCGGGGGGCAGGCTACACCTTC. This gives the protein CASSFRGAGYTF.

In its sample, this clone was seen once. V gene TRBV6-5 combines with J gene TRBJ2-3; 8 bases are a match to TRBD1. Germline CDR1 and CDR2: MNHEY and SVGAGI. The CDR3 sequence is 15 residues long. Unmatched junction bases numbered 5, after V lost 4 bases and J lost 2 bases. The CDR3 here is CASSLYRGNTDTQYF. The CDR3 DNA reads as TGTGCCAGCAGTTTATACAGGGGGAACACAGATACGCAGTATTTT.

In this sample, this clone turned up a few times. At one boundary the junction diverges from the germline segment, which might be a read error. V usage is TRBV7-9 and J usage is TRBJ1-1; 9 nucleotides match TRBD1. Germline V CDR1 and CDR2: SEHNR, FQNEAQ (reference sequence). This CDR3 spans 16 amino acids. CDR3 sequence (DNA): TGTTCCAGCAGCCCGCAAGGGACAGGGTTCGCCCCTGAAGCTTTCTTT. It specifies CSSSPQGTGFAPEAFF.

The CDR3 nucleotides are TGTGCCAGCAGTGGGGGCCACGGGTTGAGCACCGGGGAGCTGTTTTTT. As protein: CASSGGHGLSTGELFF. The chain employs TRBV2 and TRBJ2-2, with a weak D call TRBD1 (5 bases). Trimming cost V 4 bases and J 4 bases, with 16 bases left between them. Germline CDR1 and CDR2: SNHLY and FYNNEI. The CDR3 totals 16 residues.

The gene calls are TRBV7-2 and TRBJ1-5; no firm D call. This CDR3 is 12 amino acids long. Germline CDR1 and CDR2: SGHTA and FQGNSA. The V gene lost 1 base and the J gene lost 5 bases, with 3 bases spanning the gap. In DNA form, the CDR3 reads TGTGCCAGCAGCTTAGTCTATCAGCCCCAGCATTTT. Translation: CASSLVYQPQHF.

There are a few counts of this clone. This rearrangement joins TRBV5-1 to TRBJ1-1, with TRBD1 matching over 10 bases. The germline CDR1 and CDR2 sequences are SGHRS and YFSETQ. The CDR3 length is 16 residues. J lost 1 base, V lost 0 bases, and 3 bases had no gene match. In nucleotides, the CDR3 is TGCGCCAGCAGCTTGGGCGACAGGGGGCCGAACACTGAAGCTTTCTTT. Its translation: CASSLGDRGPNTEAFF.

The chain couples TRBV2 to TRBJ1-1; D may be TRBD1 (5 bases). Per the germline V gene, CDR1 is SNHLY and CDR2 is FYNNEI. The CDR3 sequence is 15 residues long. Trimming pared 6 bases from V and 0 bases from J, leaving 14 bases between. Here the CDR3 reads CASRRGGSMNTEAFF. The DNA for the CDR3 is TGTGCCAGCAGGCGGGGCGGGTCCATGAACACTGAAGCTTTCTTT.

The chain recombines TRBV10-3 with TRBJ2-3, with 9 bases aligning to TRBD2. The CDR3 is made up of 15 amino acids. Per the germline V gene, CDR1 is ENHRY and CDR2 is SYGVKD. Trimming cost V 8 bases and J 5 bases; bases outside gene matches: 11. The CDR3 sequence: CAIQGGGGAGDTQYF. In nucleotides, the CDR3 is TGTGCCATCCAGGGAGGCGGGGGGGCCGGAGATACGCAGTATTTT.

The chain couples TRBV19 to TRBJ1-2, with 8 bases that match TRBD1. In germline, CDR1 is LNHDA, CDR2 SQIVND (reference sequence). This CDR3 is 14 amino acids long. With V trimmed by 6 bases and J by 6 bases, 9 bases remained unmatched. CDR3 DNA: TGTGCCAGTAGAGATAGGACAGGGTATGATGGCTACACCTTC. It codes for CASRDRTGYDGYTF.

The chain combines TRBV5-6 with TRBJ1-6; D perhaps matches TRBD1 (5 bases). Trimming cost V 0 bases and J 4 bases, with 8 bases left between them. The CDR3 extends over 15 amino acids. Germline loops: CDR1 SGHDT, CDR2 YYEEEE. The CDR3 reads CASSLDGGYNSPLHF. Here the CDR3 DNA reads TGTGCCAGCAGCTTGGACGGGGGGTATAATTCACCCCTCCACTTT.

This clone was detected only a few times. Sequence at one end of the junction differs from germline and may be a read error. This chain connects TRBV7-9 to TRBJ2-7; possible D gene TRBD2, 6 bases. The CDR3 is made up of 14 amino acids. Looked up from germline, CDR1 is SEHNR and CDR2 is FQNEAQ (reference sequence). CDR3: CSSSVSGITYEQYF. Written as DNA, the CDR3 is TGTTCCAGCAGCGTTAGCGGAATTACCTACGAGCAGTACTTC. The complete variable domain, with remaining parts taken from reference TRBV7-9 and TRBJ2-7, reads DTGVSQNPRHKITKRGQNVTFRCDPISEHNRLYWYRQTLGQGPEFLTYFQNEAQLEKSRLLSDRFSAERPKGSFSTLEIQRTEQGDSAMYLCSSSVSGITYEQYFGPGTRLTVT.

This clone showed up just a few times. The rearrangement uses TRBV30 and TRBJ1-1; the match to TRBD1 covers 7 bases. With 0 bases clipped from V and 11 bases from J, the junction kept 9 bases outside the gene matches. Germline CDR1 and CDR2: GTSNPN and SVGIG (reference sequence). The CDR3 has 13 residues. Written as DNA, the CDR3 is TGTGCCTGGAGTGTTCATGACAGGGTGGCGGCTTTCTTT. It encodes CAWSVHDRVAAFF. Full variable domain (remainder filled in from reference TRBV30 and TRBJ1-1): SQTIHQWPATLVQPVGSPLSLECTVEGTSNPNLYWYRQAAGRGLQLLFYSVGIGQISSEVPQNLSASRPQDRQFILSSKKLLLSDSGFYLCAWSVHDRVAAFFGQGTRLTVV.

The sample holds one count of this clone. This chain connects TRBV25-1 to TRBJ2-5; D remains unclear. V dropped 2 bases and J dropped 5 bases, with 9 bases sitting between them. This CDR3 has 13 residues. From germline, CDR1 is MGHDK and CDR2 SYGVNS. CDR3 protein: CASSEPARETQYF. CDR3 nucleotide sequence: TGTGCCAGCAGTGAACCAGCGCGGGAGACCCAGTACTTC.

V is TRBV28 and J is TRBJ1-2, with D unresolved. This CDR3 has 13 amino acids. Deletions cut 4 bases from V and 8 bases from J, with 14 bases between. CDR1 is MDHEN and CDR2 is SYDVKM in the germline V gene. CDR3 protein: CASSSTSPRGYTF. CDR3 DNA: TGTGCCAGCAGTTCTACCTCACCACGAGGCTACACCTTC.